This T cell receptor beta chain was observed in a study of Graves' ophthalmopathy and Graves' hyperthyroidism (dated by TCRdb to 2016 to 2018). As for the study more broadly: Peripheral blood was collected before any treatment was given, at the time of initial diagnosis. TCR beta repertoire signatures were used to distinguish Graves' ophthalmopathy from Graves' hyperthyroidism and to predict progression to ophthalmopathy. In total, 120 to 150 blood samples were TCR-sequenced: approximately 42 ophthalmopathy, some 72 hyperthyroidism and approximately 17 hyperthyroidism-to-ophthalmopathy patients. To explore V-J signatures distinguishing ophthalmopathy from hyperthyroidism, a discovery set of approximately 100 patients (43 ophthalmopathy, some 57 stable hyperthyroidism) was enrolled. For independent validation, a separate cohort was made up of around 19 hyperthyroidism patients plus 17 patients who later progressed from hyperthyroidism to ophthalmopathy. T-cell repertoires of thyroid tissue and blood were compared in a handful of hyperthyroidism patients. Following sampling, methimazole starting at 30 mg daily was administered to hyperthyroidism patients, and high-dose intravenous methylprednisolone was administered to ophthalmopathy patients. Points the paper makes about the study in general: No statistical method was used to predetermine the sample size, and group allocation was not hidden from the investigators. Most expanded thyroid clonotypes with frequency above 0.001 were also detected in blood, suggesting blood repertoires may reflect the thyroid immune response. In validation, the model predicted ophthalmopathy progression with less than 71% sensitivity and about 77% specificity; 12 predicted patients were CT-confirmed with GO in a median of around 6.5 months. Ophthalmopathy was separated from stable hyperthyroidism by the 13-signature model with just under 90% sensitivity and 81.08% specificity in cross-validation and with 80%/75% in the test set.

This clonotype was seen repeatedly, ten times or more. Its antigen remains undetermined. The input lacks base qualities; no much larger clone sits a single base away. For repertoire sequencing, TCR beta CDR3 regions were amplified from RNA transcripts. The first round of RT-PCR was done with HTBI primers and the Qiagen OneStep RT-PCR kit, and was followed by a second round of multiplex PCR, then size selection and purification. Libraries were sequenced paired-end with 100 bp reads on an Illumina HiSeq2000. The paper's data handling went like this. Reads were processed with SOAPnuke, discarding reads with adapters, uncalled bases, mean Phred below 15, or no exact constant-primer or identifier match. COPE v1.2.5 was used to merge high-quality paired reads. Each unique nucleotide sequence was treated as a clonotype, and MiTCR v1.1 was used to align the clonotypes to the IMGT TRB V, D and J references. Only V-J combinations with frequency above 0.0001 were analysed, covering around 99% of repertoires. A TCR clonal expansion and chaos score per V-J combination was defined as the ratio of F50 clonal expansion to chaos observed in the TCRdist matrix. Features were reduced by Welch's t-statistics and random forest to approximately 12 V-J combinations, which fed a naive Bayes classifier. Thyroid-blood repertoire similarity was quantified with the Morisita-Horn index. The public reads were quality trimmed at Q25 with fastp and then assembled into clones with MiXCR by TCRdb, keeping productive beta chains. All rows with the same CDR3 protein become a single entry with the most common DNA and genes. The V and J calls were determined by TCRdb, not by the authors. For this sample the table gives 200,000 to 300,000 distinct CDR3 sequences, of which 45% were detected only once. The ten largest clones take up over 40% of the sample.

The germline ends are 8 bases apart after V is trimmed by 3 bases and J by 6 bases. The CDR3 numbers 13 residues from cysteine through phenylalanine. The read is trimmed to its CDR3 DNA, 39 bases read in frame from base 1. CDR1 KGHDR and CDR2 SFDVKD were looked up in the germline V gene. Ophthalmopathy patients had moderately to severely active disease, Clinical Activity Score of at least 3, NOSPECS grade of at least 4, and disease duration under 3 months. Anyone with other autoimmune diseases, uncontrolled infections, pregnancy or lactation was excluded from the study. Diagnosis was based on clinical symptoms, serum thyroxine, TRAb, thyroid ultrasound and orbital computed tomography. Ficoll-Paque density gradient centrifugation was used to isolate PBMCs from 9.5 to 10 ml of fresh peripheral blood. Total RNA was extracted using Trizol reagent, and RNA quality was checked on an Agilent 2100 Bioanalyzer.

Recombination joined TRBV24-1 with TRBJ1-5, and the D gene may be TRBD1, 5 bases matching. The sequenced sample was peripheral blood. This sequence was found in an adult man with Graves' ophthalmopathy. Read as DNA, the sequence is TGTGCCACCAGTGATATGGGGGTTCAGCCCCAGCATTTT. Its translation reads: CATSDMGVQPQHF.